The next 17 T cell receptor beta chains were all read from a single sample in a study of cytomegalovirus exposure and HLA in healthy donors (dated by TCRdb to the late 2010s). Library preparation used the immunoSEQ multiplex PCR assay. This is the immuneACCESS table as TCRdb keeps it, with only in-frame sequences that have V and J called. A part of the clones is gone; compared with another copy, unresolved V genes explain less than half, and the rest is unexplained. Within this sample are 150,000 to 200,000 clones, with 70% to 90% of them counted one time only. The ten largest clonotypes hold approximately 2% of the sample. The source material was PBMCs. The receptors come from a man aged 25 to 40 in good health and CMV-seropositive.

The chain is built from TRBV7-3 and TRBJ2-3; 10 positions agree with TRBD2. CDR3 length equals 17 residues. Germline V gene data show CDR1 as SGHTA and CDR2 as FQGTGA. V was clipped by 5 bases and J by 5 bases; unmatched bases: 13. This CDR3 is CASSPLPSGGAGDTQYF. In DNA form, the CDR3 reads TGTGCCAGCAGCCCACTACCGAGCGGGGGGGCAGGAGATACGCAGTATTTT. The full variable domain, in which reference TRBV7-3 and TRBJ2-3 provide the parts outside the CDR3, is GAGVSQTPSNKVTEKGKYVELRCDPISGHTALYWYRQSLGQGPEFLIYFQGTGAADDSGLPNDRFFAVRPEGSVSTLKIQRTERGDSAVYLCASSPLPSGGAGDTQYFGPGTRLTVL.

The rearrangement links TRBV4-2 to TRBJ2-7; TRBD2 matches at 7 bases. The CDR3 is 15 amino acids. CDR1 and CDR2 from the germline V gene are LGHNA and YNFKEQ. Trimming took 0 bases from V and 3 from J; bases not matched to a gene: 5. The CDR3 loop reads CASSQDWGGVYEQYF. The DNA of the CDR3 is TGTGCCAGCAGCCAAGATTGGGGGGGTGTCTACGAGCAGTACTTC.

The V call is TRBV2, the J call TRBJ2-5; 9 bases align to TRBD2. CDR3 length: 13 amino acids. The ends lost 7 bases at V and 6 bases at J; junction bases unmatched: 6. Germline V gene lookup returns CDR1 SNHLY and CDR2 FYNNEI. The CDR3 DNA follows: TGTGCCAGCAATGGTAGCGGGGGAAAGACCCAGTACTTC. Protein product: CASNGSGGKTQYF.

The chain is built from TRBV11-2 and TRBJ2-5; 16 positions match TRBD2. This CDR3 has 18 residues. The germline CDR1 and CDR2 sequences are SGHAT and FQNNGV. Unmatched junction bases numbered 11, after V lost 5 bases and J lost 5 bases. DNA of the CDR3: TGTGCCAGCAGCGACCCCGGGACTAGCGGGGGGGCCCGGGAGACCCAGTACTTC. Its translation is CASSDPGTSGGARETQYF.

In this sample, this clone turned up many times. The CDR3 DNA reads as TGTGCCAGCAGTGAAGGGGGAGACAGGGTGAACACTGAAGCTTTCTTT. Amino acids: CASSEGGDRVNTEAFF. The gene calls are TRBV6-1 and TRBJ1-1, with 7 bases matching TRBD1. From germline, CDR1 is MNHNS and CDR2 SASEGT. This CDR3 has 16 residues. V lost 1 base to trimming and J lost 0 bases; unmatched junction nucleotides: 5.

Of note for this clone: The junction departs from the called germline gene at one end, perhaps through a read error. V usage is TRBV7-7 and J usage is TRBJ2-5; 8 nucleotides match TRBD2. This CDR3 contains 14 residues. Germline CDR1 reads SSHAT; CDR2 reads FNYEAQ (reference sequence). This CDR3 reads CASSRTGGGDTQYF. For the CDR3, the DNA is TGTGCTAGCAGCCGAACCGGGGGGGGAGACACCCAGTACTTC.

The chain employs TRBV12-5 and TRBJ1-1; tentatively, D is TRBD1 (5 bases). This CDR3 is 16 amino acids long. Trimming cost V 7 bases and J 0 bases, with 18 bases left between them. The germline V gene encodes CDR1 LGHNT and CDR2 FRNRAP. The CDR3 loop reads CASETDTMLMNTEAFF. The CDR3 DNA sequence: TGTGCTAGTGAAACGGACACGATGTTGATGAACACTGAAGCTTTCTTT.

DNA of the CDR3: TGTGCCAGCAGTCAAACAGCGGGTAGCGACGAGCAGTACTTC. Translated: CASSQTAGSDEQYF. This chain connects TRBV27 to TRBJ2-7; tentatively, D is TRBD2 (6 bases). The germline V and J ends were trimmed by 5 bases and 5 bases, with 16 bases remaining between them. This CDR3 comprises 14 residues. Per germline, CDR1 MNHEY and CDR2 SMNVEV (reference sequence).

The V gene is TRBV14, the J gene TRBJ2-4, with 9 nucleotides matching TRBD1. The CDR3 length is 14 residues. Germline trimming cut 3 bases from V and 7 bases from J; bases unmatched to any gene: 4. Germline-derived CDR1 and CDR2 are SGHDN and FVKESK. The CDR3 region is CASSQDRGRNIQYF. The CDR3 bases are TGTGCCAGCAGCCAGGACAGGGGAAGGAACATTCAGTACTTC.

The chain combines TRBV5-6 with TRBJ1-1; D perhaps matches TRBD1 (5 bases). CDR3 size: 14 residues. Germline values: CDR1 SGHDT, CDR2 YYEEEE. The V and J ends lost 0 bases and 2 bases respectively, with 8 bases between them. CDR3 loop: CASSLGGGNTEAFF. CDR3 in DNA: TGTGCCAGCAGCTTGGGCGGGGGTAACACTGAAGCTTTCTTT.

Of note for this clone: An end of the junction does not agree with germline; a read error may underlie this. The V gene is TRBV4-2, the J gene TRBJ2-4; 10 nucleotides agree with TRBD2. The CDR3 runs 12 residues. Germline assignment: CDR1 LGHNA and CDR2 YNFKEQ. CDR3 nucleotide sequence: TGTGCCAGCAGCCGAGAGCGGGGGGGCTGGCACTTC. This gives the protein CASSRERGGWHF.

J is TRBJ1-3 and V is TRBV13; 10 bases fit TRBD1. The J segment lost 3 bases and the V segment lost 6 bases, leaving 8 bases of the junction unmatched. Germline values: CDR1 PRHDT, CDR2 FYEKMQ (reference sequence). This CDR3 is built from 16 residues. The CDR3: CASSQTGTGDGNTIYF. The CDR3 nucleotides are TGTGCCAGCAGTCAGACTGGGACAGGGGATGGAAACACCATATATTTT.

This sequence joins TRBV10-3 and TRBJ1-2, with a weak D call TRBD1 (6 bases). CDR1 and CDR2 from the germline V gene are ENHRY and SYGVKD. The CDR3 consists of 13 residues. Trimming shortened V by 10 bases and J by 2 bases, and 14 bases separated the two germline ends. CDR3 DNA: TGTGCCACCGAGGCCCAGGGGAACTATGGCTACACCTTC. It yields the protein CATEAQGNYGYTF.

Note on this clone: One end of the junction varies from germline; a read error may be responsible. The genes are TRBV13 and TRBJ2-3; 7 nucleotides agree with TRBD1. The CDR3 is 15 amino acids. Germline V lookup: CDR1 PRHDT, CDR2 FYEKMQ (reference sequence). CDR3: CASSLGTAGGDTQYF. DNA for the CDR3: TGTGCCAGCAGCCTAGGGACAGCCGGCGGTGATACGCAGTATTTT.

J is TRBJ2-7 and V is TRBV7-6; D is unresolved. V lost 6 bases to trimming and J lost 2 bases, with 11 bases between them. Per germline, CDR1 SGHVS and CDR2 FNYEAQ. This CDR3 contains 13 residues. The CDR3 bases are TGTGCCAGCAGTTATGACTCAACCTACGAGCAGTACTTC. This sequence encodes CASSYDSTYEQYF.

The V and J genes are TRBV19 and TRBJ1-1; 9 bases agree with TRBD1. Germline values: CDR1 LNHDA, CDR2 SQIVND (reference sequence). The trim removed 3 bases at V and 7 bases at J, leaving 9 bases unmatched. This CDR3 region has 15 residues. The CDR3 DNA sequence: TGTGCCAGTAGTATCACAGGGGGCCCTGCCAATGAAGCTTTCTTT. Protein product: CASSITGGPANEAFF.

There are a few counts of this clone. The chain combines TRBV5-1 with TRBJ2-7, with D possibly TRBD1 on 6 matching bases. Trimming removed 5 bases at V and 4 bases at J, with 16 bases between. This CDR3 comprises 14 residues. Germline V gene data show CDR1 as SGHRS and CDR2 as YFSETQ. DNA for the CDR3: TGCGCCAGCAGGAATCAGGGGTCAGAGTACGAGCAGTACTTC. It translates to CASRNQGSEYEQYF.